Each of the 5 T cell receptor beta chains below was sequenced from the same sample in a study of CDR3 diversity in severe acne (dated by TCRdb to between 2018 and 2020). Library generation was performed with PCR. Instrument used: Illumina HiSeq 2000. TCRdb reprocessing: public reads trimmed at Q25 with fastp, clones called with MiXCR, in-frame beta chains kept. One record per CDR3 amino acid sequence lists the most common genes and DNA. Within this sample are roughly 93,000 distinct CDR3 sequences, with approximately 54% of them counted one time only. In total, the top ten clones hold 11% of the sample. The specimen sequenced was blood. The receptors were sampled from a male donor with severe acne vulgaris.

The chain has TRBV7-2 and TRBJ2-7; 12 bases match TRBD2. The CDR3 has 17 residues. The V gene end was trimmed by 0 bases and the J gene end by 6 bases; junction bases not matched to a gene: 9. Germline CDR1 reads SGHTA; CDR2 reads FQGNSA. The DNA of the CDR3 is TGTGCCAGCAGCTTAGCCGCTACTAGCGGGAGGCACGTCGAGCAGTACTTC. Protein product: CASSLAATSGRHVEQYF. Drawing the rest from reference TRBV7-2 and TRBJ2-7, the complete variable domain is GAGVSQSPSNKVTEKGKDVELRCDPISGHTALYWYRQSLGQGLEFLIYFQGNSAPDKSGLPSDRFSAERTGGSVSTLTIQRTQQEDSAVYLCASSLAATSGRHVEQYFGPGTRLTVT.

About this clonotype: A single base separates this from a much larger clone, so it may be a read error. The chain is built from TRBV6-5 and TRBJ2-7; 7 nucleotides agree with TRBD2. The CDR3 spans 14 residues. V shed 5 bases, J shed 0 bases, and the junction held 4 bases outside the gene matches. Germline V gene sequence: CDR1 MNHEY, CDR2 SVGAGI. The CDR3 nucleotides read TGTGCCAGCAGTGGACGGGACTACTCCTACGAGCAGTACTTC. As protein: CASSGRDYSYEQYF.

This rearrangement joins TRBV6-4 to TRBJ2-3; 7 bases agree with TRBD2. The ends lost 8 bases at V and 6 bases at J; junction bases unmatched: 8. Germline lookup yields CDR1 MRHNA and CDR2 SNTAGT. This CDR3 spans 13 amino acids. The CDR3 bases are TGTGCCAGCCTAGACGGGGGGAGGGATACGCAGTATTTT. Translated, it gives CASLDGGRDTQYF.

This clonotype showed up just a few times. The CDR3 DNA follows: TGTGCCAGCAGTTTCGGGGACCTGAGCACAGATACGCAGTATTTT. It encodes CASSFGDLSTDTQYF. The rearrangement joins TRBV28 to TRBJ2-3; perhaps D is TRBD1 or TRBD2 (5 bases each). Trimming left V 3 bases short and J 0 bases short, with 10 bases between. The germline V gene has CDR1 MDHEN and CDR2 SYDVKM. This CDR3 contains 15 residues.

CDR3 region: CASSIGYSEQYF. Here the CDR3 DNA reads TGTGCCAGTAGTATTGGCTACTCCGAGCAGTACTTC. This chain connects TRBV19 to TRBJ2-7; no reliable D call. Trimming left V 3 bases short and J 6 bases short, with 9 bases between. The CDR3 sequence is 12 residues long. Germline loops: CDR1 LNHDA, CDR2 SQIVND (reference sequence).